Listed here are 14 T cell receptor beta chains from one sample, sequenced in a study of radiotherapy plus CTLA-4 blockade in lung cancer. Data came from immunoSEQ multiplex PCR; TCRdb stores just in-frame clones and leaves some out. The sample includes tens of thousands of clones, 60% to 85% of them seen just once. Sequenced material: peripheral blood, taken from a patient treated with radiotherapy plus ipilimumab. Receptors were obtained from a human donor with non-small cell lung cancer that progressed on radiotherapy plus ipilimumab.

The rearrangement joins TRBV28 to TRBJ1-1; D is undetermined. The CDR3 has 13 amino acids. V was pared by 8 bases and J by 4 bases, with 14 bases between. The germline CDR1 and CDR2 sequences are MDHEN and SYDVKM. CDR3 in amino acids: CASYAIMRTEAFF. The CDR3 DNA reads as TGTGCCAGCTACGCAATTATGCGCACTGAAGCTTTCTTT.

V and J are TRBV7-7 and TRBJ2-1; TRBD1 matches 8 bases. This CDR3 spans 15 amino acids. Germline-derived CDR1 and CDR2 are SSHAT and FNYEAQ (reference sequence). Losses at the gene ends were 4 bases for V and 7 bases for J; bases not matched to a gene: 9. The CDR3 sequence is CASSSGQGEWNEQFF. CDR3 nucleotide sequence: TGTGCCAGCAGCTCAGGACAGGGCGAATGGAATGAGCAGTTCTTC.

J is TRBJ2-5 and V is TRBV5-1; D may be TRBD1 (6 bases). Per germline, CDR1 SGHRS and CDR2 YFSETQ. Trimming shortened V by 0 bases and J by 5 bases, and 14 bases separated the two germline ends. The CDR3 has 15 amino acids. The CDR3 DNA sequence: TGCGCCAGCAGCTTGGTGGCCAGGGGAGAGGAGACCCAGTACTTC. Amino acids: CASSLVARGEETQYF.

DNA of the CDR3: TGCGCCAGCAACCCATTGACAGACAGCACAGATACGCAGTATTTT. Translation: CASNPLTDSTDTQYF. The rearrangement links TRBV5-1 to TRBJ2-3; TRBD1 might be the D (5 bases). V was clipped by 6 bases and J by 0 bases, with 14 bases between them. This CDR3 is 15 amino acids long. Germline V gene lookup returns CDR1 SGHRS and CDR2 YFSETQ.

V gene TRBV6-5 combines with J gene TRBJ1-1; 7 bases match TRBD1. CDR1 and CDR2 (germline): MNHEY, SVGAGI. This CDR3 is 14 amino acids long. Trimming cost V 7 bases and J 2 bases; bases outside gene matches: 7. The CDR3 spells CASTSTGFNTEAFF. The CDR3 DNA sequence: TGTGCCAGCACCTCGACAGGGTTCAACACTGAAGCTTTCTTT.

This clone occurred a few times. The rearrangement uses TRBV18 and TRBJ2-7; D is unresolved. This CDR3 region has 14 residues. V lost 1 base, J lost 3 bases, and 10 bases lay in between. Germline lookup yields CDR1 KGHSH and CDR2 LQKENI. CDR3: CASSPQNGNYEQYF. The DNA for the CDR3 is TGTGCCAGCTCACCACAGAACGGCAACTACGAGCAGTACTTC.

The rearrangement uses TRBV6-1 and TRBJ2-7, with no clear D. Deletions cut 2 bases from V and 0 bases from J, with 5 bases between. The CDR3 length is 13 residues. Germline loops: CDR1 MNHNS, CDR2 SASEGT. CDR3: CASSEPRSYEQYF. In DNA form, the CDR3 reads TGTGCCAGCAGTGAACCCCGCTCCTACGAGCAGTACTTC.

The V gene is TRBV7-3, the J gene TRBJ2-1; possibly TRBD1 for D (5 bases). Germline V lookup: CDR1 SGHTA, CDR2 FQGTGA. This CDR3 comprises 14 residues. Trimming pared 1 base from V and 9 bases from J, leaving 13 bases between. In nucleotides, the CDR3 is TGTGCCAGCAGCTTAATAGGTGGCAGGGCTGAGCAGTTCTTC. This encodes CASSLIGGRAEQFF.

This sequence joins TRBV27 and TRBJ2-6; D is unresolved. The CDR3 covers 13 residues. Germline values: CDR1 MNHEY, CDR2 SMNVEV (reference sequence). V lost 11 bases to trimming and J lost 0 bases, with 8 bases between them. The CDR3 region has the DNA TGTGCCCCCCCGTGCTCTGGGGCCAACGTCCTGACTTTC. Encoded protein: CAPPCSGANVLTF.

DNA for the CDR3: TGTGCCAGCAGTTCAAAAGGGGGCCGGGAAAAACTGTTTTTT. It specifies CASSSKGGREKLFF. This sequence joins TRBV6-1 and TRBJ1-4; 7 nucleotides align to TRBD1. V lost 5 bases to trimming and J lost 8 bases; unmatched junction nucleotides: 8. The V gene's germline CDR1 is MNHNS and CDR2 SASEGT. The CDR3 has 14 residues.

The V gene is TRBV29-1, the J gene TRBJ2-1; TRBD2 aligns across 7 bases. The length of the CDR3 is 14 residues. The germline gives CDR1 SQVTM, CDR2 ANQGSEA. The trim removed 2 bases at V and 4 bases at J, leaving 5 bases unmatched. The CDR3 sequence: CSVEPQRGYNEQFF. The CDR3 DNA reads TGCAGCGTTGAACCCCAGCGGGGATACAATGAGCAGTTCTTC.

This clone has a handful of counts. V is TRBV19 and J is TRBJ1-5, with TRBD1 matching over 12 bases. V dropped 7 bases and J dropped 11; count of bases not matched to a gene: 12. The CDR3 spans 15 residues. Looked up from germline, CDR1 is LNHDA and CDR2 is SQIVND (reference sequence). CDR3 sequence reads: CASTHFGTGGTSQHF. The CDR3 region has the DNA TGTGCCAGTACCCATTTCGGGACAGGGGGCACGTCCCAGCATTTT.

The chain joins TRBV21-1 to TRBJ2-5; TRBD1, the D gene given by the table, was not confirmed from the DNA. TRBV21-1 is recorded as a pseudogene. CDR3 length equals 19 residues. CDR3 in amino acids: CASSKRRVKDNKGQETQYF. DNA for the CDR3: TGTGCCAGCAGCAAAAGGCGTGTTAAGGACAATAAGGGCCAAGAGACCCAGTACTTC.

V is TRBV6-5 and J is TRBJ1-2; possibly TRBD1 for D (5 bases). Germline V CDR1 and CDR2: MNHEY, SVGAGI. The CDR3 covers 11 residues. Trimming took 7 bases from V and 8 from J, leaving 11 bases between them. The CDR3, as DNA: TGTGCCAGCACCAGCGGGGCGGGCTACACCTTC. Protein product: CASTSGAGYTF.